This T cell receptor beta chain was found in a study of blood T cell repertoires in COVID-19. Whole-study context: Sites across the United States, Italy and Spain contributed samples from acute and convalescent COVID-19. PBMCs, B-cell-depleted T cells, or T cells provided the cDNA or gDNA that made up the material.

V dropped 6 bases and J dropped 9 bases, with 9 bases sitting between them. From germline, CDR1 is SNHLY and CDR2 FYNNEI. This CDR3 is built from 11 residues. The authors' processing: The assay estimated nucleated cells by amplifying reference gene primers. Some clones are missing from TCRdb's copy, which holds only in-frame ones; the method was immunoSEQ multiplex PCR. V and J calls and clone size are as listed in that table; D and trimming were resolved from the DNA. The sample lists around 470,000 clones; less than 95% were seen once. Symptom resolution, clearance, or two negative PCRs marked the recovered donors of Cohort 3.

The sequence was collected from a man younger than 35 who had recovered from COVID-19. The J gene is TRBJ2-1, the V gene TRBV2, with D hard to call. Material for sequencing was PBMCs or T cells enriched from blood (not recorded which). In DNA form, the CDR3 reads TGTGCCAGCAGGATCCCTAGTGAGCAGTTCTTC. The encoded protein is CASRIPSEQFF.